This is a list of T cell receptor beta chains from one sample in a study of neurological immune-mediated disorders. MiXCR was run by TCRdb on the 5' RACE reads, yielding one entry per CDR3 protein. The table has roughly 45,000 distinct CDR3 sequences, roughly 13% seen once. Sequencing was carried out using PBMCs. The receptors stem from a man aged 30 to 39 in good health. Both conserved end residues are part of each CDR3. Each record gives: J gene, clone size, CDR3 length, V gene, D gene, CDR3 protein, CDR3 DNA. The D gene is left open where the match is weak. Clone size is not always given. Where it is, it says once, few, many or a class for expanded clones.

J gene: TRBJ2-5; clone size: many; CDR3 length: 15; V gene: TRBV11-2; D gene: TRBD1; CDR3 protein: CASSFLRGRQETQYF; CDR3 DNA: TGTGCCAGCAGCTTTCTCAGGGGGCGGCAAGAGACCCAGTACTTC
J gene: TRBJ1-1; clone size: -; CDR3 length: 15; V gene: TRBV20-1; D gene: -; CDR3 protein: CSAILGSGRNTEAFF; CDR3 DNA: TGCAGTGCTATTCTGGGGTCGGGGAGGAACACTGAAGCTTTCTTT
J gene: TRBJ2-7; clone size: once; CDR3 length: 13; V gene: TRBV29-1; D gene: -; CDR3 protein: CSAGRSQGYEQYF; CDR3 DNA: TGCAGCGCGGGGAGATCTCAAGGCTACGAGCAGTACTTC
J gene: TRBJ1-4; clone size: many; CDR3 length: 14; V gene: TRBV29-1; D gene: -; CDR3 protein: CSAGGAVPNEKLFF; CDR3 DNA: TGCAGCGCCGGGGGGGCAGTTCCTAATGAAAAACTGTTTTTT
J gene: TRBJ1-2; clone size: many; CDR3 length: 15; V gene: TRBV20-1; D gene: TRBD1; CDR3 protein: CSARVGVGTGDGYTF; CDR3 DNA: TGCAGTGCTAGAGTAGGGGTTGGGACAGGGGATGGCTACACCTTC
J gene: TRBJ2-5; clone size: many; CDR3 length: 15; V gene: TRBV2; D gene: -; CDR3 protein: CASSLRTQGQETQYF; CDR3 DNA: TGTGCCAGCAGTCTACGGACACAGGGCCAAGAGACCCAGTACTTC
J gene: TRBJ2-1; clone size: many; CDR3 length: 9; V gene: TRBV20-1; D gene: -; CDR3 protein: CSVYNEQFF; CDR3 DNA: TGCAGTGTCTATAATGAGCAGTTCTTC
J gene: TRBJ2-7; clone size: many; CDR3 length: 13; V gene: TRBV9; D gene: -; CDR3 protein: CASSGREAYEQYF; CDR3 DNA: TGTGCCAGCAGCGGACGAGAGGCCTACGAGCAGTACTTC
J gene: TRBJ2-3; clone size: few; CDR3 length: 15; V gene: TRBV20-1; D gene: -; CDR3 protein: CSASRRGRLEDTQYF; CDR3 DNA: TGCAGTGCTTCTCGCAGGGGAAGGTTGGAAGATACGCAGTATTTT
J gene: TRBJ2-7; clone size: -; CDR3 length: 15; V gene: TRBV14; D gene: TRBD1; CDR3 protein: CASSQLETGVYEQYF; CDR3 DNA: TGTGCCAGCAGCCAATTAGAGACAGGGGTCTACGAGCAGTACTTC
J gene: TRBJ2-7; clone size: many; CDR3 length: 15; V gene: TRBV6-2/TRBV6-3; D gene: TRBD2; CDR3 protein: CASSSGLAGAYEQYF; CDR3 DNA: TGTGCCAGCAGTTCTGGACTAGCGGGGGCCTACGAGCAGTACTTC
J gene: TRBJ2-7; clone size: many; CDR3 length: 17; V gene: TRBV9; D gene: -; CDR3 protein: CASSDPDSGGPSYEQYF; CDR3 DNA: TGTGCCAGCAGCGACCCCGATAGTGGGGGGCCCTCCTACGAGCAGTACTTC
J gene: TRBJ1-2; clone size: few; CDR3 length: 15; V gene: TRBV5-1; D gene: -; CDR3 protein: CASSLGGDSNYGYTF; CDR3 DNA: TGCGCCAGCAGCTTGGGCGGCGACTCTAACTATGGCTACACCTTC
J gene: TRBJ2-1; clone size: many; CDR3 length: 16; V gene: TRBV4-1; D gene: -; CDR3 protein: CASSQDRGVPYNEQFF; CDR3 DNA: TGCGCCAGCAGCCAAGATCGCGGGGTCCCTTACAATGAGCAGTTCTTC
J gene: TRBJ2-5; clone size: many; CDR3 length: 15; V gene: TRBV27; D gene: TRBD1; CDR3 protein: CASSSWTGTQETQYF; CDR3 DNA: TGTGCCAGCAGTTCCTGGACAGGAACCCAAGAGACCCAGTACTTC
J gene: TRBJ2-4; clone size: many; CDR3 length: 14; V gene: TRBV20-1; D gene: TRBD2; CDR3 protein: CSARPAGGRNIQYF; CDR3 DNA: TGCAGTGCTAGACCCGCGGGAGGGCGGAACATTCAGTACTTC
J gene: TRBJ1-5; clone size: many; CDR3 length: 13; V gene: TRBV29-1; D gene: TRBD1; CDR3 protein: CSVGQAQNQPQHF; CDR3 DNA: TGCAGCGTGGGACAGGCCCAAAATCAGCCCCAGCATTTT
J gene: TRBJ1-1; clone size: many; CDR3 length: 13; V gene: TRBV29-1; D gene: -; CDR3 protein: CSVGSAAGTEAFF; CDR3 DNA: TGCAGCGTGGGATCAGCGGCTGGGACTGAAGCTTTCTTT
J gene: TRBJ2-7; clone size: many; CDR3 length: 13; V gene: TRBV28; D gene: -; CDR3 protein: CASSLVQTYEQYF; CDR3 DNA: TGTGCCAGCAGTTTAGTACAGACCTACGAGCAGTACTTC
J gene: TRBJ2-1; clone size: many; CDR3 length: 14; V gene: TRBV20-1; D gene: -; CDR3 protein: CSARVPPQFVEQFF; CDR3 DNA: TGCAGTGCTAGGGTTCCCCCGCAATTCGTAGAGCAGTTCTTC
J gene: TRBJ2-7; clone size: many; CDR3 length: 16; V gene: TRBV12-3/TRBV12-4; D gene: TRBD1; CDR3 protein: CASSHGQGVTPYEQYF; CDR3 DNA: TGTGCCAGCAGTCATGGACAGGGGGTGACACCCTACGAGCAGTACTTC
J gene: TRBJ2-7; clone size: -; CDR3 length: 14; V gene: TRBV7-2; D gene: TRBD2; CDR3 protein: CAIIRAGREYEQYF; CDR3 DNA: TGTGCCATCATCCGAGCTGGGAGGGAGTACGAGCAGTACTTC